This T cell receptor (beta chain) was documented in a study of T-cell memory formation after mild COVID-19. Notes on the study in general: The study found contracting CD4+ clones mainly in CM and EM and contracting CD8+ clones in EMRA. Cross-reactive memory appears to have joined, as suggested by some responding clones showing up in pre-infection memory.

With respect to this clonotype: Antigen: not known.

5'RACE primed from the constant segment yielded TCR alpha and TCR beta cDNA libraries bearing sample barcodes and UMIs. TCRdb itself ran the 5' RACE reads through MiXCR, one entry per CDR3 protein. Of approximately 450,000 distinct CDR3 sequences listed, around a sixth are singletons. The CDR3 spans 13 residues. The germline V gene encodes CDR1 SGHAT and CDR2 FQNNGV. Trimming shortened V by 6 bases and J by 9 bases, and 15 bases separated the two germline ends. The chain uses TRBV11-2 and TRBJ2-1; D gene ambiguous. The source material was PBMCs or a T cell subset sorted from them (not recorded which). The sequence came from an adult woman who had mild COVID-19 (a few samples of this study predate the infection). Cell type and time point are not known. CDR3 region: CASSSVGPGEQFF. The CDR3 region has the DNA TGTGCCAGCAGTTCGGTGGGCCCGGGTGAGCAGTTCTTC.